The clone carrying this TCR beta chain was seen just once. Its target is unknown. These data belong to a study of OX40 agonist ivuxolimab in advanced cancers. Study-wide context: Three partial responders included one hepatocellular carcinoma patient and two cutaneous melanoma patients.

Data came from immunoSEQ multiplex PCR; TCRdb stores just in-frame clones and leaves some out. The sample holds about 85,000 clones, approximately 83% seen once. General study results and limits: In CD8+ T cells, expanded clones were on average more numerous than in CD4+.

This sample comprised CD4+ or CD8+ T cells sorted from blood, obtained in a trial of the OX40 agonist ivuxolimab. The source of this sequence is an adult with an advanced solid tumor such as melanoma, head and neck, liver or kidney cancer.

The CDR3 nucleotides are TGTGCCAGCAGCTTGATAGGGTCTGGAAACACCATATATTTT. Translated: CASSLIGSGNTIYF. The chain uses TRBV5-4 and TRBJ1-3; D unclear. CDR1 and CDR2 (germline): SGHNT, YYREEE (reference sequence). The CDR3 has 14 residues. V dropped 1 base and J dropped 1 base, with 6 bases sitting between them. The variable domain in full, with the rest retrieved from reference TRBV5-4 and TRBJ1-3, is ETGVTQSPTHLIKTRGQQVTLRCSSQSGHNTVSWYQQALGQGPQFIFQYYREEENGRGNFPPRFSGLQFPNYSSELNVNALELDDSALYLCASSLIGSGNTIYFGEGSWLTVV.